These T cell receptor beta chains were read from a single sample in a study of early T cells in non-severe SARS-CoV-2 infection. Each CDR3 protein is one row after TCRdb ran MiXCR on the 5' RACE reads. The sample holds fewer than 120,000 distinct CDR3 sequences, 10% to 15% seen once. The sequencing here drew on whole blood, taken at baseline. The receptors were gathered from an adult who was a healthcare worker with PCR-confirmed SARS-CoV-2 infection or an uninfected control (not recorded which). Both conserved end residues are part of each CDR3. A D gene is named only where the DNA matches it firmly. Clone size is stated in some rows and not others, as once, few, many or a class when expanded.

DNA: TGTGCCAGCAGCACACCGCGGGGGCGAGAGACCCAGTACTTC
CDR3: CASSTPRGRETQYF
D: -
size: -
J: TRBJ2-5
V: TRBV5-5

DNA: TGTGCCAGCAGCCAAGATTTAGGACCCCTTGATTCACCCCTCCACTTT
CDR3: CASSQDLGPLDSPLHF
D: -
size: -
J: TRBJ1-6
V: TRBV3-1

DNA: TGTGCCAGCAGGCGGGACATACGGGAGGATTCACCCCTCCACTTT
CDR3: CASRRDIREDSPLHF
D: -
size: few
J: TRBJ1-6
V: TRBV2

DNA: TGTGCCAGCAGCAAGACTAGCGAGGACTACGAGCAGTACTTC
CDR3: CASSKTSEDYEQYF
D: -
size: few
J: TRBJ2-7
V: TRBV21-1

DNA: TGTGCCAGCAGCTTATTGGGCGGGCGATTCCAAGAGACCCAGTACTTC
CDR3: CASSLLGGRFQETQYF
D: -
size: -
J: TRBJ2-5
V: TRBV7-9

DNA: TGTGCCAGCAGCTTTGGGGGGGCAGTTGAAGCTTTCTTT
CDR3: CASSFGGAVEAFF
D: -
size: many
J: TRBJ1-1
V: TRBV7-8

DNA: TGCAGCGGCCGACTAAATGAAAAACTGTTTTTT
CDR3: CSGRLNEKLFF
D: -
size: few
J: TRBJ1-4
V: TRBV29-1

DNA: TGTGCCAGCAGCTCCCCAGAGGTAGCCAAAAACATTCAGTACTTC
CDR3: CASSSPEVAKNIQYF
D: -
size: many
J: TRBJ2-4
V: TRBV11-2

DNA: TGTGCCAGCAGCGTAGCTTTAGGGGGCACAGATACGCAGTATTTT
CDR3: CASSVALGGTDTQYF
D: -
size: few
J: TRBJ2-3
V: TRBV9

DNA: TGTGCCAGCAGCGAGACAGGTGATGATGAGCAGTTCTTC
CDR3: CASSETGDDEQFF
D: -
size: -
J: TRBJ2-1
V: TRBV7-6

DNA: TGCAGCGTTGAAGGCCCGGGACAGGGGGACTTGGAGCAGTACTTC
CDR3: CSVEGPGQGDLEQYF
D: TRBD1
size: -
J: TRBJ2-7
V: TRBV29-1

DNA: TGTGCCAGCAGCCAGACTAGTTCTGGTGAGCAGTTCTTC
CDR3: CASSQTSSGEQFF
D: -
size: few
J: TRBJ2-1
V: TRBV7-9

DNA: TGTGCCAGCGGTGGGACAGGGGTTTCCTACGAGCAGTACTTC
CDR3: CASGGTGVSYEQYF
D: TRBD1
size: many
J: TRBJ2-7
V: TRBV2

DNA: TGCGCCAGCAGCTTGAGGAATGAAGCTTTCTTT
CDR3: CASSLRNEAFF
D: -
size: -
J: TRBJ1-1
V: TRBV5-1

DNA: TGTGCCAGCAGTTTACCTAGGTGGACTAACCTGAACACTGAAGCTTTCTTT
CDR3: CASSLPRWTNLNTEAFF
D: -
size: few
J: TRBJ1-1
V: TRBV5-6

DNA: TGTGCCAGCAGCTTAGATAATGGAGAAACTCTGAACACTGAAGCTTTCTTT
CDR3: CASSLDNGETLNTEAFF
D: -
size: -
J: TRBJ1-1
V: TRBV7-6

DNA: TGTGCCAGCAGCTCTGTGGAGCGGGAGCTGGATGAGCAGTTCTTC
CDR3: CASSSVERELDEQFF
D: TRBD2
size: -
J: TRBJ2-1
V: TRBV5-4

DNA: TGTGCCAGCAGTGTCCCCCAGGGGCGTAATTCACCCCTCCACTTT
CDR3: CASSVPQGRNSPLHF
D: -
size: -
J: TRBJ1-6
V: TRBV6-4

DNA: TGCAGCGTTGATCCGACTGGTGGCACTGAAGCTTTCTTT
CDR3: CSVDPTGGTEAFF
D: -
size: once
J: TRBJ1-1
V: TRBV29-1

DNA: TGTGCCAGTAGTATAGCTAGCTTGGCGAGCGAGCAGTACTTC
CDR3: CASSIASLASEQYF
D: -
size: few
J: TRBJ2-7
V: TRBV19

DNA: TGTGCCAGCAGCTCGACAGATTACAATGAGCAGTTCTTC
CDR3: CASSSTDYNEQFF
D: -
size: -
J: TRBJ2-1
V: TRBV3-1

DNA: TGTGCCAGCAGTGAAGCGAATTTCGAGGGGACCCAGTACTTC
CDR3: CASSEANFEGTQYF
D: -
size: -
J: TRBJ2-5
V: TRBV2

DNA: TGTGCCAGCAGGGGGAGGTCTAACTATGGCTACACCTTC
CDR3: CASRGRSNYGYTF
D: -
size: -
J: TRBJ1-2
V: TRBV5-4

DNA: TGCAGTGCTAGTCTAGGGAGATACAATGAGCAGTTCTTC
CDR3: CSASLGRYNEQFF
D: -
size: many
J: TRBJ2-1
V: TRBV20-1

DNA: TGTGCCAGCAGTTACTCCGGGGTTATGAACACTGAAGCTTTCTTT
CDR3: CASSYSGVMNTEAFF
D: -
size: -
J: TRBJ1-1
V: TRBV6-5

DNA: TGTGCCAGTAGTCCCGACCAGTCACCCCTCCACTTT
CDR3: CASSPDQSPLHF
D: -
size: -
J: TRBJ1-6
V: TRBV19

DNA: TGTGCCAGCAGCTTAGGGGACAGCTCCTACAATGAGCAGTTCTTC
CDR3: CASSLGDSSYNEQFF
D: TRBD1
size: -
J: TRBJ2-1
V: TRBV7-2

DNA: TGTGCCAGCAGCTTTGGACAGGGGGTTCGTACTGAAGCTTTCTTT
CDR3: CASSFGQGVRTEAFF
D: TRBD1
size: -
J: TRBJ1-1
V: TRBV12-3/TRBV12-4

DNA: TGTGCCAGCAGCGGACAGATAAGCACAGATACGCAGTATTTT
CDR3: CASSGQISTDTQYF
D: -
size: -
J: TRBJ2-3
V: TRBV7-9

DNA: TGTGCCAGTAGCCAAACCCAGGGTCGCGAGCAGTACTTC
CDR3: CASSQTQGREQYF
D: -
size: many
J: TRBJ2-7
V: TRBV19

DNA: TGTGCCAGCAGTTACATTATAGGGTCGGGAGATACGCAGTATTTT
CDR3: CASSYIIGSGDTQYF
D: -
size: few
J: TRBJ2-3
V: TRBV6-5

DNA: TGCAGCGTAATAGCTCGATCTTTCACAGATACGCAGTATTTT
CDR3: CSVIARSFTDTQYF
D: -
size: -
J: TRBJ2-3
V: TRBV29-1

DNA: TGTGCCAGCACCTCCCGATCGGGGAGCTCCTACGAGCAGTACTTC
CDR3: CASTSRSGSSYEQYF
D: -
size: many
J: TRBJ2-7
V: TRBV28

DNA: TGTGCCAGCAGTGCAAACACCGGGGAGCTGTTTTTT
CDR3: CASSANTGELFF
D: -
size: few
J: TRBJ2-2
V: TRBV12-3/TRBV12-4

DNA: TGTGCCAGCAGCTTAGGGGGGTCCGCTGAAGCTTTCTTT
CDR3: CASSLGGSAEAFF
D: -
size: few
J: TRBJ1-1
V: TRBV7-9

DNA: TGTGCCAGCAGCCAAGCTGGGCCGCCGACAGATACGCAGTATTTT
CDR3: CASSQAGPPTDTQYF
D: -
size: -
J: TRBJ2-3
V: TRBV3-1

DNA: TGTGCCAGCAGCCGCGACAGGAACCAAGAGACCCAGTACTTC
CDR3: CASSRDRNQETQYF
D: -
size: few
J: TRBJ2-5
V: TRBV7-9

DNA: TGTGCCAGCAGCTTAGGGACAGACTCCTACGAGCAGTACTTC
CDR3: CASSLGTDSYEQYF
D: -
size: -
J: TRBJ2-7
V: TRBV11-2

DNA: TGCAGTGCTATAGTGACAGTGGGAGGCTACACCTTC
CDR3: CSAIVTVGGYTF
D: -
size: few
J: TRBJ1-2
V: TRBV20-1

DNA: TGCAGTGCCAGAGAGGGGAACAGCCACACTGAAGCTTTCTTT
CDR3: CSAREGNSHTEAFF
D: -
size: -
J: TRBJ1-1
V: TRBV20-1

DNA: TGCAGCGTTGAAGTAAGCCCGGGGGCCACTGAAGCTTTCTTT
CDR3: CSVEVSPGATEAFF
D: -
size: -
J: TRBJ1-1
V: TRBV29-1

DNA: TGCAGCGGGATCAGGCGCGGTGAAGCTTTCTTT
CDR3: CSGIRRGEAFF
D: -
size: -
J: TRBJ1-1
V: TRBV29-1

DNA: TGTGCCAGCAGCTCACTACAGGGGGCCGGGGCCAAAAACATTCAGTACTTC
CDR3: CASSSLQGAGAKNIQYF
D: TRBD1
size: -
J: TRBJ2-4
V: TRBV7-9

DNA: TGCAGTGCTAGAGATCCTAGCGGGGGGCCAGATACGCAGTATTTT
CDR3: CSARDPSGGPDTQYF
D: TRBD2
size: -
J: TRBJ2-3
V: TRBV20-1

DNA: TGTGCCAGCTCGCCGGGACAGGGGGAAACTAATGAAAAACTGTTTTTT
CDR3: CASSPGQGETNEKLFF
D: TRBD1
size: -
J: TRBJ1-4
V: TRBV18

DNA: TGTGCCAGCAGTGAAGATTCGGGGGGAATTAAAAACATTCAGTACTTC
CDR3: CASSEDSGGIKNIQYF
D: TRBD2
size: -
J: TRBJ2-4
V: TRBV2

DNA: TGTGCCAGCAGCTCGACCCACAGGGGTACCTACGAGCAGTACTTC
CDR3: CASSSTHRGTYEQYF
D: TRBD1
size: -
J: TRBJ2-7
V: TRBV5-5

DNA: TGCGCCAGCAGCCAGGCCCCCGGGACAGGGGACGAAAAACTGTTTTTT
CDR3: CASSQAPGTGDEKLFF
D: TRBD1
size: -
J: TRBJ1-4
V: TRBV4-1

DNA: TGTGCCAGCAGCTTAAGGCAGGAGGAGTTCTTC
CDR3: CASSLRQEEFF
D: -
size: -
J: TRBJ2-1
V: TRBV7-9

DNA: TGTGCCAGCAGCCCGATACCAGACAGAAACAAGGGACTACGCGAGCAGTACTTC
CDR3: CASSPIPDRNKGLREQYF
D: TRBD2
size: -
J: TRBJ2-7
V: TRBV11-2

DNA: TGTGCCAGCAGCTTACTGGGCAGACTCAAAGTCTCTGGGGCCAACGTCCTGACTTTC
CDR3: CASSLLGRLKVSGANVLTF
D: -
size: few
J: TRBJ2-6
V: TRBV7-9

DNA: TGTGCCAGCAGCAGAGGACCTGAAGCTTTCTTT
CDR3: CASSRGPEAFF
D: -
size: -
J: TRBJ1-1
V: TRBV7-2

DNA: TGTGCCAGCTCACCCCGACAGGGCCGAGTATACAATGAGCAGTTCTTC
CDR3: CASSPRQGRVYNEQFF
D: TRBD1
size: few
J: TRBJ2-1
V: TRBV18

DNA: TGCAGTGCTAGAATGGGGAACACTGAAGCTTTCTTT
CDR3: CSARMGNTEAFF
D: -
size: many
J: TRBJ1-1
V: TRBV20-1

DNA: TGCAGCGTCGGCTTGAGGAACCAAGAGACCCAGTACTTC
CDR3: CSVGLRNQETQYF
D: -
size: few
J: TRBJ2-5
V: TRBV29-1

DNA: TGCGCCAGCAGCCCGGACACCAGCTCCTACGAGCAGTACTTC
CDR3: CASSPDTSSYEQYF
D: -
size: -
J: TRBJ2-7
V: TRBV5-1

DNA: TGTGCCAGCAGCTTAGCGCGGGGGACAGGAAACTACGAGCAGTACTTC
CDR3: CASSLARGTGNYEQYF
D: -
size: -
J: TRBJ2-7
V: TRBV7-4

DNA: TGTGCCAGCAGTATACAGGGGACCGATCAGCCCCAGCATTTT
CDR3: CASSIQGTDQPQHF
D: TRBD1
size: few
J: TRBJ1-5
V: TRBV6-6